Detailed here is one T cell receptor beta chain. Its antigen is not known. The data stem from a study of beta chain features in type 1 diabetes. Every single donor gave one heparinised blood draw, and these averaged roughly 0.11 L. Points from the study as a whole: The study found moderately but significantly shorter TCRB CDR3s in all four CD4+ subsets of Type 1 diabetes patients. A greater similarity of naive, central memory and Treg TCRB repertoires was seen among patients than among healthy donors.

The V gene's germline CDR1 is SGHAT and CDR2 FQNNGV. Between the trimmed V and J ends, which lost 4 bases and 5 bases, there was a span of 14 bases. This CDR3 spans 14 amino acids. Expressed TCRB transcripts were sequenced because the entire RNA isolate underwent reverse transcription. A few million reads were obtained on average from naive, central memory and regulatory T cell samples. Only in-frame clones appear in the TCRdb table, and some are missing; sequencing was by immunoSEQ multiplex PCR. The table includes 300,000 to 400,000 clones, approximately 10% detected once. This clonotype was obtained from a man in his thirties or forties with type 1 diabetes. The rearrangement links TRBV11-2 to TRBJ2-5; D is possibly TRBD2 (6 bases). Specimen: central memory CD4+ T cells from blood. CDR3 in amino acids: CASSSYRAGETQYF. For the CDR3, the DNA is TGTGCCAGCAGCTCTTATAGGGCGGGGGAGACCCAGTACTTC.